A selection of T cell receptor beta chains follows, all from one sample in a study of T cells expressing NK-cell markers. TCRdb re-called the 5' RACE reads, yielding one record per CDR3 amino acid sequence without DNA. Here the sample table reports 300,000 to 500,000 distinct CDR3 sequences. Sample: blood T cells: a sorted CD56 or NKG2C T cell subset, CD4+ or CD8+ T cells, or bulk PBMC T cells (not recorded which). The receptors here all came from a woman aged 50 to 65 in good health. Each CDR3 is given with its conserved first and last residue.

J,V,CDR3
TRBJ2-5,TRBV27,CASSPRTVAYQETQYF
TRBJ2-1,TRBV10-3,CATLAGGTYNEQFF
TRBJ1-1,TRBV5-1,CASSQRTVNTEAFF
TRBJ2-7,TRBV7-2,CASSPLRGLAGGVTYEQYF
TRBJ2-2,TRBV27,CASSSRTSGRSHRYTGELFF
TRBJ2-1,TRBV12-3/TRBV12-4,CASSPYSQVEQFF
TRBJ1-1,TRBV5-1,CATRGGENTEAFF
TRBJ1-5,TRBV5-1,CASSPDVGNQPQHF
TRBJ2-1,TRBV12-3/TRBV12-4,CASTKNNEQFF
TRBJ1-1,TRBV7-2,CASSFSGAGTEAFF
TRBJ2-1,TRBV7-7,CASSLGIQGNNEQFF
TRBJ1-6,TRBV2,CASTTDYSPLHF
TRBJ2-2,TRBV5-1,CASSDHRASNTGELFF
TRBJ2-2,TRBV4-1,CASSQYTSGSDNTGELFF
TRBJ1-2,TRBV15,CATSTALGAGRGYTF
TRBJ1-1,TRBV12-3/TRBV12-4,CASRVQAEAFF
TRBJ1-5,TRBV10-3,CAGGSRGDQPQHF
TRBJ1-2,TRBV7-8,CASSSLVRNYGYTF
TRBJ2-2,TRBV12-3/TRBV12-4,CASSSQLAGATGELFF
TRBJ2-7,TRBV18,CASSPPYGSYEQYF
TRBJ2-7,TRBV5-1,CASSAVGTGNKEQYF
TRBJ2-3,TRBV7-9,CASSLHPKSGGGVDTQYF
TRBJ1-2,TRBV29-1,CSVVPQIGTPYGYTF
TRBJ2-3,TRBV6-2/TRBV6-3,CASSYRHTDTQYF
TRBJ2-1,TRBV14,CASSPHGTSGRQFF
TRBJ2-3,TRBV5-1,CASSLVAGALDTQYF
TRBJ1-1,TRBV10-3,CAISLQGGGTEAFF
TRBJ1-6,TRBV10-3,CAKTDRGKNCSPLHF
TRBJ1-1,TRBV4-1,CASSHETGWAEAFF
TRBJ1-2,TRBV4-1,CASSQVGGTNYGYTF
TRBJ2-2,TRBV11-2,CASSLSGDTGELFF
TRBJ2-3,TRBV24-1,CATSAIRGTDTQYF
TRBJ1-1,TRBV20-1,CSARGRRGMNTEAFF
TRBJ2-3,TRBV5-5,CASSLVTGREDTQYF
TRBJ1-2,TRBV12-5,CASGEGQPNYGYTF
TRBJ2-3,TRBV24-1,CATSDFAGGIGGTDTQYF
TRBJ2-7,TRBV6-5,CASSYSTGQGAQYEQYF
TRBJ2-3,TRBV3-1,CASSQDLGAATDTQYF
TRBJ1-2,TRBV20-1,CSARTEQSYGYTF
TRBJ2-7,TRBV27,CASSLYNTAASGSYEQYF
TRBJ1-1,TRBV5-4,CASSLDGLGPGEAFF
TRBJ2-2,TRBV20-1,CSARARLSGELFF
TRBJ2-1,TRBV12-3/TRBV12-4,CASSSPVRGGGGEQFF
TRBJ2-7,TRBV11-2,CASSSGTVYEQYF
TRBJ2-1,TRBV3-1,CASSPSGGANHEQFF
TRBJ2-7,TRBV12-5,CASVEDSHLYEQYF
TRBJ2-3,TRBV7-9,CASSTSGQNTDTQYF
TRBJ2-1,TRBV20-1,CSADRDHNEQFF
TRBJ2-2,TRBV6-4,CASSRQAVGELFF